The clone carrying this TCR beta chain showed up just a few times. Its specificity is unknown. The source of the sample is a study of CD8 T cells in ankylosing spondylitis. Study observations and caveats: Characteristic, it appeared, of ankylosing spondylitis blood was a TCR beta motif of 7 or 8 highly homologous variants.

CDR3 length equals 16 residues. Germline CDR1 LGHDT, CDR2 YNNKEL (reference sequence). V was clipped by 1 base and J by 3 bases, with 16 bases between them. TCRdb re-analysed the 5' RACE reads in MiXCR, keeping a single row per CDR3 protein. The sample shows hundreds of thousands of distinct CDR3 sequences, 8.6% of them seen only once. The V call is TRBV3-1, the J call TRBJ2-7; D is tentatively TRBD1 or TRBD2 (5 bases each). The receptor was isolated from a male donor with ankylosing spondylitis or in good health (not recorded which). Sequencing used blood, either unsorted or a sorted T cell fraction (not recorded which). The DNA of the CDR3 is TGTGCCAGCAGCCAAGGTGGGACGGTTAGATTCTACGAGCAGTACTTC. Translating it yields CASSQGGTVRFYEQYF.